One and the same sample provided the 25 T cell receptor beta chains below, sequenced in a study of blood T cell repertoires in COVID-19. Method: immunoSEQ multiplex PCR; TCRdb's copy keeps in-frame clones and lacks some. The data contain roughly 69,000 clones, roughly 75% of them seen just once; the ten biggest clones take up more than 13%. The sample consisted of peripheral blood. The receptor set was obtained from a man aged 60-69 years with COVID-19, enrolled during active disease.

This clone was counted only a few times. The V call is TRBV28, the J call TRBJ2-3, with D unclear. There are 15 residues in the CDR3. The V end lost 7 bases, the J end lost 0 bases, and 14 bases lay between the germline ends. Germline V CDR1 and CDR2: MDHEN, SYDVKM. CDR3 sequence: CASTSVLPSTDTQYF. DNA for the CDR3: TGTGCCAGCACTTCGGTTTTGCCGAGCACAGATACGCAGTATTTT.

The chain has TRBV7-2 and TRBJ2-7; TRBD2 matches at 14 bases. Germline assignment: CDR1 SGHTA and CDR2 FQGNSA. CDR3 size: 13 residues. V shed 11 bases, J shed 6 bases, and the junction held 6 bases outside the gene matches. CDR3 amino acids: CAQGLAGGSEQYF. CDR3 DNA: TGTGCCCAAGGACTAGCGGGAGGATCCGAGCAGTACTTC.

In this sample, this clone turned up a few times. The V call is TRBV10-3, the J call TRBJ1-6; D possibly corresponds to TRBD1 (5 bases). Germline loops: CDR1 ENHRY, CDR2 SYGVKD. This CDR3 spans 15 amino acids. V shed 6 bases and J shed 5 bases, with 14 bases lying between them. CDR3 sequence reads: CAIRGQALDNSPLHF. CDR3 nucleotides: TGTGCCATCAGGGGGCAGGCCCTTGATAATTCACCCCTCCACTTT.

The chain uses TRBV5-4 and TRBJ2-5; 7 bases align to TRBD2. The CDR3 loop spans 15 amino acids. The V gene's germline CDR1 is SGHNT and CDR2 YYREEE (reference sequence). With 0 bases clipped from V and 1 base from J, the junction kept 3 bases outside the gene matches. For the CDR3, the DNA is TGTGCCAGCAGCTTGGTTGGGGGGGGCCAAGAGACCCAGTACTTC. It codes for CASSLVGGGQETQYF.

The CDR3 here is CASSLGGRANQPQHF. In DNA form, the CDR3 reads TGTGCCAGCAGTTTAGGAGGGAGGGCCAATCAGCCCCAGCATTTT. V gene TRBV27 combines with J gene TRBJ1-5; no firm D call. Germline values: CDR1 MNHEY, CDR2 SMNVEV (reference sequence). Trimming pared 2 bases from V and 3 bases from J, leaving 11 bases between. The CDR3 loop spans 15 amino acids.

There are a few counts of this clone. CDR3 bases: TGTGCCAGCAGTTCCTCGGAGGGTTGGCAGCCCCAGCATTTT. Its translation: CASSSSEGWQPQHF. The J gene is TRBJ1-5, the V gene TRBV27, with D uncertain. CDR1 and CDR2 (germline): MNHEY, SMNVEV (reference sequence). CDR3 size: 14 residues. V was shortened by 4 bases and J by 7 bases, with 14 bases between the two germline ends.

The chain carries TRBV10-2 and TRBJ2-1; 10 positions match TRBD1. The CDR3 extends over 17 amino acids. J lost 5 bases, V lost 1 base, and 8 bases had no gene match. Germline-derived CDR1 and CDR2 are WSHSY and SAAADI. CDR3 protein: CASSEFPTGGMHNEQFF. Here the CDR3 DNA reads TGCGCCAGCAGTGAGTTCCCGACAGGGGGCATGCACAATGAGCAGTTCTTC.

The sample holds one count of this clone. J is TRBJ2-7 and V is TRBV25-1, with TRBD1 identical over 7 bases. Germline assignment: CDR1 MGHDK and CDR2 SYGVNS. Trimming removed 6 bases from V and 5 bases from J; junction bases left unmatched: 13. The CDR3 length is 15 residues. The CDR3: CASSLQGVLPHEQYF. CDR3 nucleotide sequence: TGTGCCAGCAGCCTCCAGGGGGTCCTGCCCCACGAGCAGTACTTC.

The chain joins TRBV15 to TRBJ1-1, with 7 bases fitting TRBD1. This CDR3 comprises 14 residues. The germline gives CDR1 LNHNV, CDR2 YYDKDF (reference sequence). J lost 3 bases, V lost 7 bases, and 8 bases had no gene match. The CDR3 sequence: CATMVDREYTEAFF. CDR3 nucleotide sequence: TGTGCCACCATGGTAGACAGGGAATACACTGAAGCTTTCTTT.

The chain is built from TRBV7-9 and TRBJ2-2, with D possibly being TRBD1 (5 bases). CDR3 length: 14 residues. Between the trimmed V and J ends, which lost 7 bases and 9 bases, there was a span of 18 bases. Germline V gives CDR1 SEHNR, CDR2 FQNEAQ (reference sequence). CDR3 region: CASTSWQGRRELFF. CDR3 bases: TGTGCCAGCACTTCCTGGCAGGGAAGGCGGGAGCTGTTTTTT.

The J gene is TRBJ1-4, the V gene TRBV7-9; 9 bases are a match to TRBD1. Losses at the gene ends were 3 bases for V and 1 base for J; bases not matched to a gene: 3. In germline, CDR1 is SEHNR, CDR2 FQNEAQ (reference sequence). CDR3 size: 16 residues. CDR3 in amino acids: CASSLGQGGTNEKLFF. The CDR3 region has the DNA TGTGCCAGCAGCTTGGGACAGGGTGGAACTAATGAAAAACTGTTTTTT.

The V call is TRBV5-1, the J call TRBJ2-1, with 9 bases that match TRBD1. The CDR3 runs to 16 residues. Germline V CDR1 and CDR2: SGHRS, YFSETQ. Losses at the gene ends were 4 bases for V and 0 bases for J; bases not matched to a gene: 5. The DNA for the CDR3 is TGCGCCAGCAGCGAAGGGACAGGGAGCTCCTACAATGAGCAGTTCTTC. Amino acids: CASSEGTGSSYNEQFF.

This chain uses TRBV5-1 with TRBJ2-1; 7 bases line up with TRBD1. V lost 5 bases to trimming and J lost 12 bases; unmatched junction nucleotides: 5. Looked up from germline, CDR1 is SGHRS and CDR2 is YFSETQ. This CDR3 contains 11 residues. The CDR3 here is CASRDRFGQFF. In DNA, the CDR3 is TGCGCCAGCAGGGACAGGTTCGGGCAGTTCTTC.

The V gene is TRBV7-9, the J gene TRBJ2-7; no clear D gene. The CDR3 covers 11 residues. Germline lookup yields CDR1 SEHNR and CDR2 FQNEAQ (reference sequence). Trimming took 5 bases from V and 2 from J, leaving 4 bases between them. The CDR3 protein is CASSRAYEQYF. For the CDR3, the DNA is TGTGCCAGCAGCCGAGCCTACGAGCAGTACTTC.

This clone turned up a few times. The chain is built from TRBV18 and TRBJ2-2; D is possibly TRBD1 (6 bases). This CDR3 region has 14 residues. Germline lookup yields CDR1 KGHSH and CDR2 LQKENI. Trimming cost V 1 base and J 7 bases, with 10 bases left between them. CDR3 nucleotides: TGTGCCAGCTCACCACAGGGGGACGGCGGGGAGCTGTTTTTT. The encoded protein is CASSPQGDGGELFF.

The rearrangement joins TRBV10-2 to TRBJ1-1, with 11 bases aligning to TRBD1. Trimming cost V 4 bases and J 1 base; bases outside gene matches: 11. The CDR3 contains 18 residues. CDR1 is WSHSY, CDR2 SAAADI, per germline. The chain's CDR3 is CASSGRGQGAVGNTEAFF. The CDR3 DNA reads TGCGCCAGCAGTGGGAGAGGACAGGGGGCGGTGGGGAACACTGAAGCTTTCTTT.

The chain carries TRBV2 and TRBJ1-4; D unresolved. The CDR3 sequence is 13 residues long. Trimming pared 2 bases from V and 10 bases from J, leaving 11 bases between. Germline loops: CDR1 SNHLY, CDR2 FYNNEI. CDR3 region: CASSERREVKLFF. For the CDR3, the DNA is TGTGCCAGCAGTGAAAGGAGGGAGGTAAAACTGTTTTTT. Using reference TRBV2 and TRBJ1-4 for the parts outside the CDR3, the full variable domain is EPEVTQTPSHQVTQMGQEVILRCVPISNHLYFYWYRQILGQKVEFLVSFYNNEISEKSEIFDDQFSVERPDGSNFTLKIRSTKLEDSAMYFCASSERREVKLFFGSGTQLSVL.

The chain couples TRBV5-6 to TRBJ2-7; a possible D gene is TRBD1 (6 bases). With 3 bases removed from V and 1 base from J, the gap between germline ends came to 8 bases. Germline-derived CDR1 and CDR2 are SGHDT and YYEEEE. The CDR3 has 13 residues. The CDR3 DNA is TGTGCCAGCAGCTCCGGGACATCCTACGAGCAGTACTTC. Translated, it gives CASSSGTSYEQYF.

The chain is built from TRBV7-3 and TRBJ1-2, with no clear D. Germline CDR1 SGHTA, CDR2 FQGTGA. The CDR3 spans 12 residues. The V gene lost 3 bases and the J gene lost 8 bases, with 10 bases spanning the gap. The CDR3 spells CASSLMGSGYTF. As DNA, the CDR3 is TGTGCCAGCAGCTTGATGGGCTCCGGCTACACCTTC.

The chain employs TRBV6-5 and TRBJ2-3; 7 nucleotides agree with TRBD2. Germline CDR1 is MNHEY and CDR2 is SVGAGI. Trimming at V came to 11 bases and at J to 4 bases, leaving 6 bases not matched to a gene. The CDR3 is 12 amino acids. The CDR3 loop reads CAVGGSADTQYF. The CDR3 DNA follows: TGTGCCGTGGGAGGGAGCGCAGATACGCAGTATTTT.

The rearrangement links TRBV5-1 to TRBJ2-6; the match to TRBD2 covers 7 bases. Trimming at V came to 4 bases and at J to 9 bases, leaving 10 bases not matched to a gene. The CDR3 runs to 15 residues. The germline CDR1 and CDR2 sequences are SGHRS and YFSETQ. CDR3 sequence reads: CASSPGTNVGNVLTF. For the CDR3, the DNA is TGCGCCAGCAGCCCAGGGACTAATGTGGGCAACGTCCTGACTTTC.

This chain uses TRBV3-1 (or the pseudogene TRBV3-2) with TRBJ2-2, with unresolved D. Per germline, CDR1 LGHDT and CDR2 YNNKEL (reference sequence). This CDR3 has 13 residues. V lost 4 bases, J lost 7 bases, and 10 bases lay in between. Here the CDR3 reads CASSLSVVGELFF. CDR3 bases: TGTGCCAGCAGCCTGAGCGTGGTCGGGGAGCTGTTTTTT.

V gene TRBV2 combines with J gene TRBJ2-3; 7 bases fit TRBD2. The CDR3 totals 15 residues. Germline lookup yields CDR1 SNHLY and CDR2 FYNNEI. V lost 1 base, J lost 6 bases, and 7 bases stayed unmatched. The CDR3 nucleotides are TGTGCCAGCAGTGAAGTAGGAGCGGGGACCGATACGCAGTATTTT. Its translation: CASSEVGAGTDTQYF.

For the CDR3, the DNA is TGTGCCAGCAGTGTAGCGTTCGGTGGCACTGAAGCTTTCTTT. This codes for CASSVAFGGTEAFF. V gene TRBV2 combines with J gene TRBJ1-1; D is uncertain. Between the trimmed V and J ends, which lost 4 bases and 4 bases, there was a span of 13 bases. Looked up from germline, CDR1 is SNHLY and CDR2 is FYNNEI. CDR3 length equals 14 residues. Drawing the rest from reference TRBV2 and TRBJ1-1, the complete variable domain is EPEVTQTPSHQVTQMGQEVILRCVPISNHLYFYWYRQILGQKVEFLVSFYNNEISEKSEIFDDQFSVERPDGSNFTLKIRSTKLEDSAMYFCASSVAFGGTEAFFGQGTRLTVV.

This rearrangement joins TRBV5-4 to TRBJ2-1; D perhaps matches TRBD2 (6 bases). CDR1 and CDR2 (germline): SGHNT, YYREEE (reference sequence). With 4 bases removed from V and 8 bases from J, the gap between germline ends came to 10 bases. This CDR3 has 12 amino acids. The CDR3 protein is CASSLGTYEQFF. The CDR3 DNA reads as TGTGCCAGCAGCCTAGGGACTTATGAGCAGTTCTTC.